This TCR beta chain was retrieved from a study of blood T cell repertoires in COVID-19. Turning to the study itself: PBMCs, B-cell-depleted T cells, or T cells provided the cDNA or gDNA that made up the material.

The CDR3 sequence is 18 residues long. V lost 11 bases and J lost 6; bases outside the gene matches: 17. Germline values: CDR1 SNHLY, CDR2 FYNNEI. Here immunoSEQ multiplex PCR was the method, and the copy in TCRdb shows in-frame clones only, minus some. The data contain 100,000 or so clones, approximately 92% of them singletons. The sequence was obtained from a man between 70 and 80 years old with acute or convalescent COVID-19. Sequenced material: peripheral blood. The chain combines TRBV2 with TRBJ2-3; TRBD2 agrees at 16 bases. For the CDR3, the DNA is TGTGCCTGGATGATGGGACTAGCGGGGGGGCTGAGGGCCGATACGCAGTATTTT. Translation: CAWMMGLAGGLRADTQYF.